The T cell receptor (beta chain) described here comes from a study of blood T cell repertoires in COVID-19. The CDR3 is made up of 15 amino acids. Germline-derived CDR1 and CDR2 are KGHSH and LQKENI. J was trimmed by 4 bases and V by 6 bases; bases with no gene match: 12. Using immunoSEQ multiplex PCR, the repertoire was profiled, and TCRdb retains in-frame clones only, with some absent. The sample carries 200,000 to 250,000 clones, around 80% recorded once. The chain uses TRBV18 and TRBJ2-7; 7 bases agree with TRBD2. The specimen was peripheral blood. The clonotype was recovered from a woman of 80 years or more with active or convalescent COVID-19. The DNA of the CDR3 is TGTGCCAGCTCCGCCCTAGCGGTGCAGAATTACGAGCAGTACTTC. Translation gives CASSALAVQNYEQYF.